A selection of T cell receptor beta chains follows, all from one sample in a study of blood T cell repertoires in COVID-19. The protocol was immunoSEQ multiplex PCR, while the TCRdb copy is restricted to in-frame clones and leaves out a portion. The sample holds under 40,000 clones; about nine tenths are singletons and the top ten take 5% to 7%. Sequencing was performed on peripheral blood. These receptors came from a human donor in a cohort sampled during active COVID-19. CDR3s include the opening cysteine and the closing phenylalanine or tryptophan. Where a row states a size, it is once, few, many or the class of an expanded clone; other rows omit it.

j_call: TRBJ1-1
v_call: TRBV30
clone_size: few
cdr3_aa: CAWRGQLNTEAFF

j_call: TRBJ1-3
v_call: TRBV6-6
clone_size: .
cdr3_aa: CASSSNTVSGNTIYF

j_call: TRBJ1-2
v_call: TRBV6-5
clone_size: .
cdr3_aa: CASSYSYSNSYGYTF

j_call: TRBJ2-7
v_call: TRBV24-1
clone_size: .
cdr3_aa: CATSASGRSYEQYF

j_call: TRBJ1-2
v_call: TRBV2
clone_size: .
cdr3_aa: CASRLQGGNYGYTF

j_call: TRBJ1-2
v_call: TRBV9
clone_size: .
cdr3_aa: CASSSDGSGAASGYTF

j_call: TRBJ2-7
v_call: TRBV10-3
clone_size: .
cdr3_aa: CAISHRDREGGQYF

j_call: TRBJ2-3
v_call: TRBV5-1
clone_size: .
cdr3_aa: CASSPPGLAGGHGDTQYF

j_call: TRBJ1-5
v_call: TRBV21-1
clone_size: .
cdr3_aa: CALPPGGRGSLRNQPQHF

j_call: TRBJ2-7
v_call: TRBV6-5
clone_size: .
cdr3_aa: CASTGQVSYEQYF

j_call: TRBJ2-4
v_call: TRBV3-1/TRBV3-2
clone_size: .
cdr3_aa: CASSQERLAGGNIQYF

j_call: TRBJ2-7
v_call: TRBV3-1/TRBV3-2
clone_size: .
cdr3_aa: CASSQGTSGRASEQYF